The T cell receptor (beta chain) under discussion was sequenced for a study of shared clonotypes between healthy human individuals. Background on the study: The study drew on a couple of women and a few men aged 18 to 49 as donors. Points from the study as a whole: It was only blood that was sampled, and tissue repertoires likely differ.

Researchers sequenced unsorted PBMC DNA using ten immunoSEQ deep assay plates. Method: immunoSEQ multiplex PCR; TCRdb's copy keeps in-frame clones and lacks some. Seen here are 400,000 to 500,000 clones, 79% observed once, and the top ten hold roughly 12%. This clone came up a few times. Its antigen is undetermined. CDR3 size: 12 residues. The V and J ends lost 5 bases and 0 bases respectively, with 4 bases between them. Germline CDR1 is KGHSH and CDR2 is LQKENI. Unsorted samples, those not sorted, used some 90 million PBMCs for genomic DNA. This chain connects TRBV18 to TRBJ2-5; D gene ambiguous. The sample taken for sequencing was PBMCs. The source of this sequence is a middle-aged woman in good health. Some clones in this sample may be carry-over from other donors' samples. The CDR3 here is CASSTNQETQYF. The CDR3 bases are TGTGCCAGCTCAACAAACCAAGAGACCCAGTACTTC.